Shown below are 26 T cell receptor beta chains from a single sample sequenced in a study of shared clonotypes between healthy human individuals. Profiling relied on immunoSEQ multiplex PCR, and the TCRdb table lists in-frame clones only, not all of them. The sample carries 1.6 million or so clones, roughly 96% recorded once. Sequencing was performed on naive CD4+ T cells sorted from blood. The sample's subset: CD45RA+ positively selected. These receptors came from a man aged 30-40 years in good health.

This clone was detected once. This sample includes further DNA sequences coding for the same CDR3. The CDR3, as DNA: TGTGCCAGCAGCTTGGCCGGGACAGGGGCCTACGAGCAGTACTTC. It is translated as CASSLAGTGAYEQYF. V is TRBV5-5 and J is TRBJ2-7, with 10 bases lining up with TRBD1. With V trimmed by 0 bases and J by 2 bases, 2 bases remained unmatched. Germline assignment: CDR1 SGHKS and CDR2 YYEKEE (reference sequence). The CDR3 loop spans 15 amino acids.

In nucleotides, the CDR3 is TGTGCCAGCAGTACGGGACAGCTCTATGGCTACACCTTC. It specifies CASSTGQLYGYTF. The chain has TRBV28 and TRBJ1-2; 7 bases agree with TRBD1. Unmatched junction bases numbered 4, after V lost 5 bases and J lost 4 bases. The CDR3 sequence is 13 residues long. CDR1 is MDHEN and CDR2 is SYDVKM in the germline V gene.

In its sample, this clone was seen a few times. The chain couples TRBV19 to TRBJ1-5; no firm D call. Trimming left V 9 bases short and J 2 bases short, with 14 bases between. This CDR3 spans 14 amino acids. Germline lookup yields CDR1 LNHDA and CDR2 SQIVND (reference sequence). The CDR3 is CASQQRWGNQPQHF. Written as DNA, the CDR3 is TGTGCCAGCCAACAGCGCTGGGGCAATCAGCCCCAGCATTTT.

The V call is TRBV19, the J call TRBJ2-7, with D perhaps matching TRBD2 (5 bases). CDR1 and CDR2 (germline): LNHDA, SQIVND (reference sequence). The V end was cut by 5 bases, the J end by 1 base, with 12 bases between. The CDR3 spans 14 residues. The CDR3 DNA follows: TGTGCCAGTAGTGGCGCCGGGGAGTCCTACGAGCAGTACTTC. Its protein is CASSGAGESYEQYF. Drawing the rest from reference TRBV19 and TRBJ2-7, the complete variable domain is DGGITQSPKYLFRKEGQNVTLSCEQNLNHDAMYWYRQDPGQGLRLIYYSQIVNDFQKGDIAEGYSVSREKKESFPLTVTSAQKNPTAFYLCASSGAGESYEQYFGPGTRLTVT.

CDR3 bases: TGTGCCAGCAGTCGGGCGAGTTTAGCAACTAATGAAAAACTGTTTTTT. Translating gives CASSRASLATNEKLFF. The chain employs TRBV7-3 and TRBJ1-4; the D is unclear. In germline, CDR1 is SGHTA, CDR2 FQGTGA. The length of the CDR3 is 16 residues. V lost 6 bases and J lost 0, with 14 bases in between.

The CDR3, as DNA: TGCAGCGTTGAAGAGGCGGGAGGGCCTCGCGAGCAGTACTTC. Its protein product is CSVEEAGGPREQYF. V is TRBV29-1 and J is TRBJ2-7, with 9 nucleotides matching TRBD2. Germline loops: CDR1 SQVTM, CDR2 ANQGSEA. J lost 6 bases, V lost 0 bases, and 6 bases had no gene match. The CDR3 has 14 residues.

The chain links TRBV5-8 to TRBJ1-2; maybe TRBD1 (6 bases). The CDR3 runs 11 residues. Per the germline V gene, CDR1 is SGHTS and CDR2 is YDEGEE. V lost 1 base and J lost 11, with 9 bases in between. CDR3 region: CASSLLDSYTF. CDR3 coding DNA: TGTGCCAGCAGCTTGTTGGACAGTTACACCTTC.

The DNA for the CDR3 is TGCGCCAGCAACTTAATACCGGGACTAGCGGGCCACGAGCAGTACTTC. Its translation is CASNLIPGLAGHEQYF. The J gene is TRBJ2-7, the V gene TRBV5-1; 12 nucleotides match TRBD2. The germline V gene encodes CDR1 SGHRS and CDR2 YFSETQ. The CDR3 is 16 residues long. V lost 6 bases to trimming and J lost 5 bases; unmatched junction nucleotides: 12.

The chain employs TRBV4-3 and TRBJ2-7; D may be TRBD1 (5 bases). CDR1 LGHNA and CDR2 YSLEER come from the germline V gene. Trimming shortened V by 0 bases and J by 4 bases, and 13 bases separated the two germline ends. The CDR3 consists of 15 residues. The CDR3 region has the DNA TGCGCCAGCAGCCAAGATCGCCGGGCAGGGTACGAGCAGTACTTC. Its protein product is CASSQDRRAGYEQYF.

CDR3: CASSLAREGQPQHF. CDR3 coding DNA: TGTGCCAGCAGCTTAGCCCGGGAGGGACAGCCCCAGCATTTT. The chain uses TRBV7-9 and TRBJ1-5; no definite D call. This CDR3 has 14 residues. CDR1 is SEHNR and CDR2 is FQNEAQ in the germline V gene (reference sequence). With 0 bases removed from V and 7 bases from J, the gap between germline ends came to 10 bases.

A remark on this clone: The same CDR3 arises from other DNA sequences in this sample as well. The V gene is TRBV5-1, the J gene TRBJ2-7; D ambiguous. The CDR3 contains 14 residues. The germline V gene has CDR1 SGHRS and CDR2 YFSETQ. The V end lost 1 base, the J end lost 0 bases, and 8 bases lay between the germline ends. Here the CDR3 reads CASSLIPGSYEQYF. The CDR3 nucleotides are TGCGCCAGCAGCTTGATCCCAGGCTCCTACGAGCAGTACTTC.

The CDR3, as DNA: TGTGCCAGCAGCCCGGGACTAGCGGGGGGCGGGCACATTCAGTACTTC. Translated: CASSPGLAGGGHIQYF. This chain uses TRBV5-5 with TRBJ2-4, with 15 bases matching TRBD2. Unmatched junction bases numbered 7, after V lost 4 bases and J lost 8 bases. CDR1 is SGHKS and CDR2 is YYEKEE in the germline V gene (reference sequence). CDR3 length: 16 amino acids.

This chain links TRBV4-2 with TRBJ1-5; D ambiguous. Germline V gives CDR1 LGHNA, CDR2 YNFKEQ. Trimming removed 0 bases at V and 3 bases at J, with 6 bases between. The CDR3 contains 14 residues. CDR3 bases: TGTGCCAGCAGCCAAGATACGGCCAATCAGCCCCAGCATTTT. It codes for CASSQDTANQPQHF.

This chain's CDR3 is CASSPGPNEKLFF. CDR3 bases: TGTGCCAGCAGCCCTGGTCCCAATGAAAAACTGTTTTTT. The rearrangement joins TRBV7-3 to TRBJ1-4; no firm D call. Looked up from germline, CDR1 is SGHTA and CDR2 is FQGTGA. The length of the CDR3 is 13 residues. V was pared by 5 bases and J by 5 bases, with 9 bases between.

Concerning this clone: The sample has other DNA sequences that encode this CDR3 too. The chain uses TRBV27 and TRBJ2-7, with 12 bases fitting TRBD2. The germline V gene encodes CDR1 MNHEY and CDR2 SMNVEV (reference sequence). V was clipped by 5 bases and J by 7 bases; unmatched bases: 12. The CDR3 totals 16 residues. CDR3 coding DNA: TGTGCCAGCAGTCCCAGGCTAGCGGGAGGGCCGGGGGAGCAGTACTTC. Amino acids: CASSPRLAGGPGEQYF.

The chain carries TRBV28 and TRBJ1-1; no clear D gene. CDR1 and CDR2 (germline): MDHEN, SYDVKM. The CDR3 contains 12 residues. Trimming took 3 bases from V and 6 from J, leaving 8 bases between them. The DNA of the CDR3 is TGTGCCAGCAGTTTTAGGGTTGCTGAAGCTTTCTTT. Its protein product is CASSFRVAEAFF.

V and J are TRBV18 and TRBJ1-1, with a weak D call TRBD1 (5 bases). CDR3 size: 18 residues. Trimming stripped 2 bases from V and 3 bases from J, with 22 bases between. Looked up from germline, CDR1 is KGHSH and CDR2 is LQKENI. The CDR3 spells CASSPAGRGTPGHTEAFF. Written as DNA, the CDR3 is TGTGCCAGCTCACCAGCAGGGAGGGGCACTCCGGGACACACTGAAGCTTTCTTT.

The chain has TRBV2 and TRBJ2-3; 8 bases are shared with TRBD2. CDR3 size: 14 residues. V gave up 10 bases and J gave up 3 bases; unmatched junction bases: 9. The germline gives CDR1 SNHLY, CDR2 FYNNEI. This chain's CDR3 is CATTGTRYTDTQYF. DNA of the CDR3: TGTGCCACGACCGGGACTAGATATACAGATACGCAGTATTTT. Drawing the rest from reference TRBV2 and TRBJ2-3, the complete variable domain is EPEVTQTPSHQVTQMGQEVILRCVPISNHLYFYWYRQILGQKVEFLVSFYNNEISEKSEIFDDQFSVERPDGSNFTLKIRSTKLEDSAMYFCATTGTRYTDTQYFGPGTRLTVL.

The V and J genes are TRBV2 and TRBJ1-5; 9 bases map to TRBD1. Germline CDR1 and CDR2: SNHLY and FYNNEI. The J segment lost 3 bases and the V segment lost 6 bases, leaving 6 bases of the junction unmatched. This CDR3 is 15 amino acids long. CDR3: CASREDRGVNQPQHF. CDR3 in DNA: TGTGCCAGCAGGGAGGACAGGGGCGTCAATCAGCCCCAGCATTTT.

The chain combines TRBV7-9 with TRBJ1-5; D is perhaps TRBD1 (6 bases). V dropped 5 bases and J dropped 2 bases, with 13 bases sitting between them. Germline CDR1 reads SEHNR; CDR2 reads FQNEAQ (reference sequence). The CDR3 is made up of 15 amino acids. The CDR3, as DNA: TGTGCCAGCAGCGCCAAGGGGGGCCGCAATCAGCCCCAGCATTTT. Translated: CASSAKGGRNQPQHF.

The chain employs TRBV27 and TRBJ2-7; D is possibly TRBD1 or TRBD2 (5 bases each). V lost 3 bases, J lost 6 bases, and 12 bases lay in between. Looked up from germline, CDR1 is MNHEY and CDR2 is SMNVEV (reference sequence). The CDR3 covers 13 residues. As DNA, the CDR3 is TGTGCCAGCAGTTTCGGGACCTCGGGCGAGCAGTACTTC. Its protein product is CASSFGTSGEQYF.

Remarks on this clone: Other DNA sequences from this sample encode an identical CDR3 as well. The chain joins TRBV2 to TRBJ2-7, with 7 bases lining up with TRBD1. The CDR3 spans 14 residues. In germline, CDR1 is SNHLY, CDR2 FYNNEI. The ends lost 3 bases at V and 4 bases at J; junction bases unmatched: 6. The CDR3 coding sequence is TGTGCCAGCAGTGACCAGGGGGTTGGGTACGAGCAGTACTTC. Protein: CASSDQGVGYEQYF.

Of note for this clone: Other DNA sequences in the same sample also yield this CDR3. The chain has TRBV18 and TRBJ1-5; the D is unclear. V dropped 2 bases and J dropped 1 base, with 3 bases sitting between them. This CDR3 has 13 amino acids. Germline V gene data show CDR1 as KGHSH and CDR2 as LQKENI. CDR3 nucleotides: TGTGCCAGCTCACCAAGAAGCAATCAGCCCCAGCATTTT. Translated, it gives CASSPRSNQPQHF.

The V gene is TRBV19, the J gene TRBJ2-7; 8 bases line up with TRBD1. CDR1 and CDR2 from the germline V gene are LNHDA and SQIVND (reference sequence). This CDR3 has 16 residues. J gave up 4 bases and V 3 bases, and 11 bases lay outside the gene matches. The CDR3 protein is CASSIGTGQGRYEQYF. The CDR3 DNA is TGTGCCAGTAGTATCGGAACCGGACAGGGACGGTACGAGCAGTACTTC.

V and J are TRBV11-2 and TRBJ1-2; D remains ambiguous. The germline V gene encodes CDR1 SGHAT and CDR2 FQNNGV. The CDR3 length is 14 residues. Between the trimmed V and J ends, which lost 1 base and 4 bases, there was a span of 10 bases. In DNA form, the CDR3 reads TGTGCCAGCAGCTTAGTTAACGAGGCCTATGGCTACACCTTC. It yields the protein CASSLVNEAYGYTF.

J is TRBJ2-7 and V is TRBV5-1; 14 bases are shared with TRBD2. Per germline, CDR1 SGHRS and CDR2 YFSETQ. The CDR3 length is 18 residues. Germline trimming cut 0 bases from V and 1 base from J; bases unmatched to any gene: 6. CDR3 nucleotides: TGCGCCAGCAGCTTGGCCGGGACTAGCGGGGGAAAGTCCTACGAGCAGTACTTC. Protein sequence: CASSLAGTSGGKSYEQYF.